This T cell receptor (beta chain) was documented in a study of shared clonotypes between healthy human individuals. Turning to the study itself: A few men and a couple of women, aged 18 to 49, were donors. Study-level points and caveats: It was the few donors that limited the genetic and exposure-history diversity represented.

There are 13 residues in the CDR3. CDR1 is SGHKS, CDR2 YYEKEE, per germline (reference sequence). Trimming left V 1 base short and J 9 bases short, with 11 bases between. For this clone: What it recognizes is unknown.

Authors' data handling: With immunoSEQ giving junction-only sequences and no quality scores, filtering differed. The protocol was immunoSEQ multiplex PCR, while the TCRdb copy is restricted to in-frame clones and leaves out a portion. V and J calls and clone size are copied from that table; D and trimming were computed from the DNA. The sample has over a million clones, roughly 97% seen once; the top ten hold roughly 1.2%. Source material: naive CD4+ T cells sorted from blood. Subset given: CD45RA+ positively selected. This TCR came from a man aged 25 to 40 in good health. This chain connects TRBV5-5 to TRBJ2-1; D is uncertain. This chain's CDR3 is CASSLLVVSEQFF. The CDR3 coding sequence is TGTGCCAGCAGCTTGCTAGTAGTCAGTGAGCAGTTCTTC.